The 19 T cell receptor beta chains below all came from one sample that was sequenced in a study of blood T cell repertoires in COVID-19. Here immunoSEQ multiplex PCR was the method, and the copy in TCRdb shows in-frame clones only, minus some. The table shows roughly 220,000 clones, with 88% occurring only once. Sequencing was done on a sample of PBMCs or T cells enriched from blood (not recorded which). The receptors here all came from a woman aged 45 to 65 with acute COVID-19.

The chain joins TRBV7-2 to TRBJ1-1, with TRBD1 as a possible D gene (6 bases). The V and J ends lost 5 bases and 8 bases respectively, with 12 bases between them. This CDR3 has 12 amino acids. The germline CDR1 and CDR2 sequences are SGHTA and FQGNSA. The CDR3 sequence: CASSQDRKEAFF. Here the CDR3 DNA reads TGTGCCAGCAGCCAAGACAGGAAAGAAGCTTTCTTT.

V usage is TRBV7-2 and J usage is TRBJ1-4; TRBD1 might be the D (6 bases). Germline assignment: CDR1 SGHTA and CDR2 FQGNSA. CDR3 length: 15 amino acids. The V and J ends lost 5 bases and 8 bases respectively, with 18 bases between them. The CDR3 loop reads CASSLVGGAGEKLFF. CDR3 in DNA: TGTGCCAGCAGCCTCGTAGGGGGGGCGGGCGAAAAACTGTTTTTT.

The J gene is TRBJ2-2, the V gene TRBV30, with no clear D. The CDR3 is 15 residues long. Germline V gene data show CDR1 as GTSNPN and CDR2 as SVGIG (reference sequence). The ends were cut back, 0 bases at V and 6 bases at J, with 14 bases in the middle. The CDR3 DNA follows: TGTGCCTGGAGTGTAGATTTCGTGGCCCCCGGGGAGCTGTTTTTT. As protein: CAWSVDFVAPGELFF.

The V gene is TRBV27, the J gene TRBJ1-1; tentative D call: TRBD1 (6 bases). The length of the CDR3 is 13 residues. The ends were cut back, 6 bases at V and 4 bases at J, with 12 bases in the middle. CDR1 and CDR2 (germline): MNHEY, SMNVEV (reference sequence). The CDR3 DNA reads as TGTGCCAGCAGGACCCAGGGGATCACTGAAGCTTTCTTT. The encoded protein is CASRTQGITEAFF.

The rearrangement links TRBV5-1 to TRBJ1-4; D is unclear. V was trimmed by 6 bases and J by 0 bases, leaving 9 bases between them. Germline CDR1 and CDR2: SGHRS and YFSETQ. The CDR3 spans 14 residues. The CDR3 nucleotides are TGCGCCAGCACTAATTCCGCAACTAATGAAAAACTGTTTTTT. Translated, it gives CASTNSATNEKLFF. The full variable domain, with the rest looked up from reference TRBV5-1 and TRBJ1-4, is KAGVTQTPRYLIKTRGQQVTLSCSPISGHRSVSWYQQTPGQGLQFLFEYFSETQRNKGNFPGRFSGRQFSNSRSEMNVSTLELGDSALYLCASTNSATNEKLFFGSGTQLSVL.

The chain couples TRBV7-8 to TRBJ1-1; a possible D gene is TRBD1 (5 bases). Germline V gives CDR1 SGHVS, CDR2 FQNEAQ. The CDR3 consists of 15 residues. V was shortened by 0 bases and J by 7 bases, with 15 bases between the two germline ends. DNA of the CDR3: TGTGCCAGCAGCTTAGCTTTGGGGCGGGGGAGTGAAGCTTTCTTT. Translating gives CASSLALGRGSEAFF.

The chain recombines TRBV2 with TRBJ1-1; 10 bases match TRBD1. V dropped 6 bases and J dropped 4; count of bases not matched to a gene: 14. This CDR3 is 17 amino acids long. Germline CDR1 reads SNHLY; CDR2 reads FYNNEI. The CDR3 DNA is TGTGCCAGCAGGGGCTTCGGGACAGGGGAACGGGGCACTGAAGCTTTCTTT. It encodes CASRGFGTGERGTEAFF.

Of note for this clone: Other DNA sequences in the sample encode the same CDR3. This chain joins TRBV28 and TRBJ1-2; 8 nucleotides agree with TRBD1. With 6 bases clipped from V and 11 bases from J, the junction kept 14 bases outside the gene matches. Germline CDR1 MDHEN, CDR2 SYDVKM. The length of the CDR3 is 14 residues. The CDR3 DNA reads as TGTGCCAGCAGAACGACAGGGGAAGGGGGGCGGTACACCTTC. Its translation: CASRTTGEGGRYTF.

The rearrangement uses TRBV27 and TRBJ2-3; D perhaps matches TRBD2 (6 bases). Germline V lookup: CDR1 MNHEY, CDR2 SMNVEV (reference sequence). Trimming removed 7 bases from V and 3 bases from J, with 17 bases in between. The CDR3 is made up of 15 amino acids. CDR3 nucleotide sequence: TGTGCCAGCACGAGACTAGGCCAGGGAACAGATACGCAGTATTTT. It yields the protein CASTRLGQGTDTQYF.

J is TRBJ1-2 and V is TRBV25-1, with TRBD1 identical over 8 bases. Germline V gene data show CDR1 as MGHDK and CDR2 as SYGVNS. The trim removed 2 bases at V and 7 bases at J, leaving 9 bases unmatched. The CDR3 runs to 15 residues. CDR3: CASSERTGRNAGYTF. The DNA for the CDR3 is TGTGCCAGCAGTGAACGGACAGGGAGAAACGCTGGCTACACCTTC.

V usage is TRBV6-1 and J usage is TRBJ2-5; no clear D. Deletions cut 2 bases from V and 1 base from J, with 8 bases between. This CDR3 has 14 amino acids. Germline CDR1 reads MNHNS; CDR2 reads SASEGT. The CDR3 region has the DNA TGTGCCAGCAGTGAATTTGGGCCCCAAGAGACCCAGTACTTC. Translation: CASSEFGPQETQYF.

This rearrangement joins TRBV7-3 to TRBJ2-1; D uncertain. V was shortened by 2 bases and J by 4 bases, with 6 bases between the two germline ends. This CDR3 is 13 amino acids long. The germline gives CDR1 SGHTA, CDR2 FQGTGA. The CDR3 sequence is CASSLVQYNEQFF. CDR3 sequence (DNA): TGTGCCAGCAGCTTAGTACAGTACAATGAGCAGTTCTTC.

This sequence joins TRBV18 and TRBJ2-3; D possibly corresponds to TRBD2 (5 bases). CDR3 size: 15 residues. With 3 bases removed from V and 0 bases from J, the gap between germline ends came to 10 bases. Germline V CDR1 and CDR2: KGHSH, LQKENI. The CDR3 nucleotides read TGTGCCAGCTCACCGCCGGGATCTAGCACAGATACGCAGTATTTT. It specifies CASSPPGSSTDTQYF.

The chain employs TRBV4-1 and TRBJ1-2; possibly TRBD1 for D (6 bases). The germline V gene encodes CDR1 MGHRA and CDR2 YSYEKL. Deletions cut 3 bases from V and 0 bases from J, with 17 bases between. This CDR3 has 17 residues. In nucleotides, the CDR3 is TGCGCCAGCAGCCAGGCCTTCGACAGGCGGCCTAACTATGGCTACACCTTC. Encoded protein: CASSQAFDRRPNYGYTF.

The chain uses TRBV11-2 and TRBJ1-2; maybe TRBD1 (6 bases). V was trimmed by 1 base and J by 3 bases, leaving 15 bases between them. CDR1 is SGHAT, CDR2 FQNNGV, per germline. The CDR3 contains 16 residues. As DNA, the CDR3 is TGTGCCAGCAGCTTAGGTTTCGTACAGGGCTACTATGGCTACACCTTC. Amino acids: CASSLGFVQGYYGYTF.

This rearrangement joins TRBV7-3 to TRBJ1-1, with TRBD1 matching 9 bases. V was pared by 5 bases and J by 2 bases, with 6 bases of the junction left unmatched. Germline V gives CDR1 SGHTA, CDR2 FQGTGA. This CDR3 is 15 amino acids long. DNA of the CDR3: TGTGCCAGCAGCATTACAGGGGGCGACAACACTGAAGCTTTCTTT. This translates into CASSITGGDNTEAFF.

The chain uses TRBV30 and TRBJ1-4; no clear D gene. Trimming removed 4 bases from V and 7 bases from J, with 19 bases in between. This CDR3 is 15 amino acids long. Germline V gene sequence: CDR1 GTSNPN, CDR2 SVGIG (reference sequence). The CDR3 DNA reads as TGTGCCTGGATCCAAGGACGAGGGAGAGGTGAAAAACTGTTTTTT. Protein sequence: CAWIQGRGRGEKLFF.

V and J are TRBV27 and TRBJ1-4, with 12 bases fitting TRBD1. J gave up 7 bases and V 10 bases, and 4 bases lay outside the gene matches. Germline V CDR1 and CDR2: MNHEY, SMNVEV (reference sequence). The CDR3 has 13 amino acids. CDR3 in amino acids: CATGTGGSEKLFF. CDR3 nucleotides: TGTGCCACGGGGACAGGGGGCAGTGAAAAACTGTTTTTT.

The chain recombines TRBV7-9 with TRBJ1-4, with D possibly being TRBD1 (5 bases). The CDR3 loop spans 15 amino acids. With 5 bases removed from V and 7 bases from J, the gap between germline ends came to 17 bases. Per the germline V gene, CDR1 is SEHNR and CDR2 is FQNEAQ (reference sequence). The CDR3 region has the DNA TGTGCCAGCAGCATCCCCAGGGTGGAGCGTGAAAAACTGTTTTTT. Translation gives CASSIPRVEREKLFF.